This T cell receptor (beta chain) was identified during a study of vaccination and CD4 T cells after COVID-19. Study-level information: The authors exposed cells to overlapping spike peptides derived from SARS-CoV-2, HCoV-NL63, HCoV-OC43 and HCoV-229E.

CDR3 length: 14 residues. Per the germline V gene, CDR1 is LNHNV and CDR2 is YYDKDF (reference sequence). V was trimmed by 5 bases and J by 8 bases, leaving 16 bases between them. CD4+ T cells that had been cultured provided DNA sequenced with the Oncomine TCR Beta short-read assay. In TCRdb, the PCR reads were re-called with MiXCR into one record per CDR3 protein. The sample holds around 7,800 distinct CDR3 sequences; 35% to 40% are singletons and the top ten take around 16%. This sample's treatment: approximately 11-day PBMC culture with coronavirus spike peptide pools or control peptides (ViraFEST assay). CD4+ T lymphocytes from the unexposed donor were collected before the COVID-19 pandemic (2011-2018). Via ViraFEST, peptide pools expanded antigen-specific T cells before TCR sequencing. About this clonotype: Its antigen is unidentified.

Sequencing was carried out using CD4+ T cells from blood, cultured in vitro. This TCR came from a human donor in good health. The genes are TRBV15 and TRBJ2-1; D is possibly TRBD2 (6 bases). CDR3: CATSGPGRGYEQFF. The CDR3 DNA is TGTGCCACCAGCGGGCCGGGACGGGGGTATGAGCAGTTCTTC.